What follows are 17 T cell receptor beta chains derived from one specimen sequenced in a study of vaccination and CD4 T cells after COVID-19. These receptors are not linked to any known antigen. An Oncomine TCR Beta short-read assay was used to sequence the DNA from cultured CD4+ T cells. TCRdb reanalysed the PCR reads using MiXCR and keeps one entry per CDR3 protein. The table has roughly 12,000 distinct CDR3 sequences, under 75% seen once; the top ten hold roughly 10%. Treatment here: approximately nine-day PBMC culture with coronavirus spike peptide pools or control peptides (ViraFEST assay). Material: CD4+ T cells from blood, cultured in vitro, obtained before SARS-CoV-2 vaccination. The origin of the receptors is a human donor who had recovered from COVID-19.

V usage is TRBV15 and J usage is TRBJ1-1; D not resolved. CDR1 and CDR2 (germline): LNHNV, YYDKDF (reference sequence). The CDR3 has 14 amino acids. Trimming took 1 base from V and 5 from J, leaving 11 bases between them. The chain's CDR3 is CATSRGGERTEAFF. DNA of the CDR3: TGTGCCACCAGCAGAGGTGGGGAGAGGACTGAAGCTTTCTTT.

The rearrangement uses TRBV28 and TRBJ2-2, with D uncertain. Trimming shortened V by 7 bases and J by 5 bases, and 8 bases separated the two germline ends. Germline V gene data show CDR1 as MDHEN and CDR2 as SYDVKM. The CDR3 runs to 12 residues. CDR3 DNA: TGTGCCAGCACCGACTGGACCGGGGAGCTGTTTTTT. As protein: CASTDWTGELFF.

The chain is built from TRBV6-2 or TRBV6-3 and TRBJ2-5; possible D gene TRBD2, 6 bases. The ends were cut back, 3 bases at V and 7 bases at J, with 12 bases in the middle. The CDR3 is 13 amino acids. Per the germline V gene, CDR1 is MNHEY and CDR2 is SVGEGT. CDR3 bases: TGTGCCAGCAGTTATCTTGGGACTGGGACCCAGTACTTC. Encoded protein: CASSYLGTGTQYF.

The chain has TRBV7-9 and TRBJ2-7; D may correspond to TRBD1 or TRBD2 (5 bases each). V was cut by 4 bases and J by 4 bases, with 17 bases left in between. Germline V gives CDR1 SEHNR, CDR2 FQNEAQ (reference sequence). The CDR3 has 15 amino acids. In DNA form, the CDR3 reads TGTGCCAGCAGCTCCGCAACCGGGACCACATACGAGCAGTACTTC. It codes for CASSSATGTTYEQYF.

The chain links TRBV20-1 to TRBJ2-7; D is possibly TRBD1 or TRBD2 (5 bases each). V lost 5 bases and J 1 base, leaving 12 bases between the germline ends. Germline lookup yields CDR1 DFQATT and CDR2 SNEGSKA (reference sequence). The CDR3 has 13 residues. The CDR3 DNA sequence: TGCAGTGCTTCAACGGGACGATCCTACGAGCAGTACTTC. Its translation: CSASTGRSYEQYF.

The chain links TRBV19 to TRBJ2-7, with 8 bases aligning to TRBD1. CDR1 is LNHDA, CDR2 SQIVND, per germline (reference sequence). This CDR3 spans 14 amino acids. The V segment lost 4 bases and the J segment 5 bases; nucleotides outside the gene matches: 7. The CDR3 is CASSRRGQGDEQYF. The DNA for the CDR3 is TGTGCCAGTAGTAGACGAGGACAGGGCGACGAGCAGTACTTC.

The chain combines TRBV5-4 with TRBJ2-3; D perhaps matches TRBD2 (6 bases). Germline V gene lookup returns CDR1 SGHNT and CDR2 YYREEE (reference sequence). This CDR3 has 16 residues. Trimming removed 4 bases from V and 4 bases from J, with 19 bases in between. The CDR3 reads CASSAPGVVGADTQYF. CDR3 bases: TGTGCCAGCAGCGCCCCGGGGGTCGTGGGGGCAGATACGCAGTATTTT.

This clonotype was observed a few times. The V gene is TRBV6-1, the J gene TRBJ1-2; 7 nucleotides match TRBD1. This CDR3 has 14 residues. V lost 6 bases to trimming and J lost 5 bases; unmatched junction nucleotides: 9. Germline CDR1 is MNHNS and CDR2 is SASEGT. This CDR3 is CASSRGDRRYGYTF. Written as DNA, the CDR3 is TGTGCCAGCAGCCGGGGGGACAGAAGATATGGCTACACCTTC.

This clonotype occurred a few times. The V gene is TRBV7-2, the J gene TRBJ1-5; 7 bases map to TRBD1. CDR1 SGHTA and CDR2 FQGNSA come from the germline V gene. The V segment lost 2 bases and the J segment 6 bases; nucleotides outside the gene matches: 13. The CDR3 consists of 17 residues. The CDR3 loop reads CASSLRHPAGGGQPQHF. The CDR3 nucleotides read TGTGCCAGCAGCTTAAGGCATCCGGCAGGGGGAGGTCAGCCCCAGCATTTT.

By proportion, this clonotype is medium-sized. V is TRBV27 and J is TRBJ1-2; D is undetermined. With 5 bases removed from V and 4 bases from J, the gap between germline ends came to 11 bases. Germline CDR1 reads MNHEY; CDR2 reads SMNVEV (reference sequence). This CDR3 spans 13 amino acids. The DNA of the CDR3 is TGTGCCAGCAGTACAGCGGGTGCCTATGGCTACACCTTC. This gives the protein CASSTAGAYGYTF.

This clonotype was counted a few times. Written as DNA, the CDR3 is TGTGCCAGCAGCTTAGCAGGGGGCGTCAACTATGGCTACACCTTC. Translating it yields CASSLAGGVNYGYTF. The chain uses TRBV7-9 and TRBJ1-2; 7 bases map to TRBD1. Germline CDR1 SEHNR, CDR2 FQNEAQ (reference sequence). The V segment lost 0 bases and the J segment 2 bases; nucleotides outside the gene matches: 3. The CDR3 spans 15 residues.

This sequence joins TRBV20-1 and TRBJ2-7; D not certain. The CDR3 covers 14 residues. From germline, CDR1 is DFQATT and CDR2 SNEGSKA (reference sequence). The V gene lost 3 bases and the J gene lost 3 bases, with 15 bases spanning the gap. The CDR3 DNA is TGCAGTGCTAGCCCCCCCTCTAGTCTCTACGAGCAGTACTTC. It yields the protein CSASPPSSLYEQYF.

This clonotype appeared once. The chain combines TRBV6-1 with TRBJ2-7; D is unresolved. V dropped 8 bases and J dropped 2 bases, with 1 base sitting between them. The CDR3 has 9 residues. Germline V lookup: CDR1 MNHNS, CDR2 SASEGT. The CDR3 coding sequence is TGTGCCAGCGCCTACGAGCAGTACTTC. It is translated as CASAYEQYF.

The chain links TRBV7-8 to TRBJ1-5, with 7 bases aligning to TRBD1. The V gene end was trimmed by 5 bases and the J gene end by 2 bases; junction bases not matched to a gene: 9. Germline V gives CDR1 SGHVS, CDR2 FQNEAQ. This CDR3 spans 16 amino acids. The CDR3 DNA reads as TGTGCCAGCAGCCGCTTCCAACAGGGGCGCAATCAGCCCCAGCATTTT. Translation gives CASSRFQQGRNQPQHF.

This clonotype was seen more than once but under ten times. This chain connects TRBV27 to TRBJ2-1, with TRBD2 identical over 9 bases. After removal of 0 bases from V and 4 bases from J, the junction contained 7 bases not matched to a gene. The CDR3 has 17 amino acids. Germline values: CDR1 MNHEY, CDR2 SMNVEV (reference sequence). The CDR3, as DNA: TGTGCCAGCAGTTTATCCTTGACTAGCGGCGGGTACAATGAGCAGTTCTTC. It specifies CASSLSLTSGGYNEQFF.

The chain has TRBV12-3 or TRBV12-4 and TRBJ2-3; D possibly corresponds to TRBD2 (6 bases). This CDR3 is built from 15 residues. The V end lost 4 bases, the J end lost 5 bases, and 16 bases lay between the germline ends. The DNA of the CDR3 is TGTGCCAGCAGTTCCCGACTAGGTGATTTAGATACGCAGTATTTT. Amino acids: CASSSRLGDLDTQYF.

This clonotype occurred a few times. This rearrangement joins TRBV6-1 to TRBJ1-6, with no clear D. The germline V gene has CDR1 MNHNS and CDR2 SASEGT. This CDR3 contains 12 residues. V lost 6 bases, J lost 9 bases, and 9 bases lay in between. CDR3 in DNA: TGTGCCAGCAGGGAGGGTACTTCACCCCTCCACTTT. This sequence encodes CASREGTSPLHF.